This entry features one T cell receptor beta chain sequence. Its specificity is unknown. As every portion of the isolated RNA was reverse transcribed, the sequencing read expressed TCRB transcripts. Data came from immunoSEQ multiplex PCR; TCRdb stores just in-frame clones and leaves some out. There are about 47,000 clones in the sample; approximately 44% occur only once, and 0.13% lies in the top ten. The CDR3 runs to 14 residues. Trimming stripped 4 bases from V and 5 bases from J, with 14 bases between. Germline CDR1 reads LNHDA; CDR2 reads SQIVND (reference sequence). This sample was taken from a study of beta chain features in type 1 diabetes. Across the whole study: Investigators examined under 140 million sorted cells across all samples. Study-level results: All four CD4+ subsets of Type 1 diabetes patients contained TCRB CDR3s that were moderately but significantly shorter. Over-representation of high TCR-expressing cells was a possible consequence of cDNA sequencing.

The clonotype was recovered from a young man with type 1 diabetes. Sequencing used stem cell memory CD4+ T cells from blood. This chain uses TRBV19 with TRBJ2-5, with D possibly being TRBD1 (6 bases). This CDR3 is CASSRTVTVETQYF. The CDR3 nucleotides are TGTGCCAGTAGTAGGACAGTGACGGTTGAGACCCAGTACTTC.